This TCR beta chain was retrieved from a study of a mutant IDH1 vaccine in newly diagnosed glioma. Documented time point: week 23, last vaccination. Doses of 300 ug of mutant IDH1 20-mer peptide were given with topical imiquimod. Clones were sequenced by immunoSEQ multiplex PCR, and TCRdb holds only the in-frame ones, with some missing. Found here are approximately 50,000 clones, 85% to 90% of them singletons; the top ten hold 1.4%. About this clone itself: Its antigen is currently unknown.

CDR3 size: 14 residues. Germline V gives CDR1 ENHRY, CDR2 SYGVKD. The V end was cut by 11 bases, the J end by 8 bases, with 22 bases between. The rearrangement links TRBV10-3 to TRBJ2-1; D possibly corresponds to TRBD1 (6 bases). This clonotype was obtained from a man aged 35-49 years with glioma. Sample: PBMCs, taken from a glioma patient whose treatment included an IDH1 peptide vaccine. CDR3 nucleotides: TGTGCCCTCGGAAGTGGCCTCGAGGGGGATGAGCAGTTCTTC. Translated: CALGSGLEGDEQFF.